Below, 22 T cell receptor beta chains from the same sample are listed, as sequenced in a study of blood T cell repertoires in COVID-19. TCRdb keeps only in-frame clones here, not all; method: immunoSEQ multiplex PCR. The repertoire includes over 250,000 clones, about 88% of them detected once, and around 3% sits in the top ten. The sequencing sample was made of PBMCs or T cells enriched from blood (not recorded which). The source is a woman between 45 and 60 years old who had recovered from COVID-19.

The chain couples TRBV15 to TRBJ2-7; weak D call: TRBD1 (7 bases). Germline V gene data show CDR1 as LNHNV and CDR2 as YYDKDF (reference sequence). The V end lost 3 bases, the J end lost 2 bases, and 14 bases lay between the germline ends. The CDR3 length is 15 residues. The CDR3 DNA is TGTGCCACCAGCAGGGCGGGGCAGGGGGCCTACGAGCAGTACTTC. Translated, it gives CATSRAGQGAYEQYF.

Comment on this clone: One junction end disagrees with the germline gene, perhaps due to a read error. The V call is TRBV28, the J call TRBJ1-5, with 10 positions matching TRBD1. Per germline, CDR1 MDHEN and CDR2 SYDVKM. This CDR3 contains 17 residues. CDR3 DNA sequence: TGTGCCAGCAGGTTATCGGACAGGGGGTTTAGCAATCAGCCCCAGCATTTT. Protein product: CASRLSDRGFSNQPQHF.

CDR3 bases: TGTGCCAGCAGCCAGGGGACATTGGGGGAGACCCAGTACTTC. Its protein product is CASSQGTLGETQYF. This chain uses TRBV4-2 with TRBJ2-5; possibly TRBD1 for D (6 bases). CDR3 length equals 14 residues. Trimming stripped 3 bases from V and 5 bases from J, with 13 bases between. CDR1 and CDR2 from the germline V gene are LGHNA and YNFKEQ.

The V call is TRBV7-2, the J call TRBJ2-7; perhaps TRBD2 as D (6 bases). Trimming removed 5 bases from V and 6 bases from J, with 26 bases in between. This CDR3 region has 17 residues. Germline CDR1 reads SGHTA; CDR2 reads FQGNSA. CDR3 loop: CASSPPRLGSVLSEQYF. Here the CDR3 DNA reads TGTGCCAGCAGCCCCCCCCGGCTCGGGAGTGTTCTCTCCGAGCAGTACTTC.

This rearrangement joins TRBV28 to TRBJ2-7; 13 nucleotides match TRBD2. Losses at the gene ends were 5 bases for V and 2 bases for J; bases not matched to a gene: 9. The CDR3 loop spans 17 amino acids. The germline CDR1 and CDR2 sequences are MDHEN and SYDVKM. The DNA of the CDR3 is TGTGCCAGCAGTCCCTCCCGGACTAGCGGGAGTGCCTACGAGCAGTACTTC. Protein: CASSPSRTSGSAYEQYF.

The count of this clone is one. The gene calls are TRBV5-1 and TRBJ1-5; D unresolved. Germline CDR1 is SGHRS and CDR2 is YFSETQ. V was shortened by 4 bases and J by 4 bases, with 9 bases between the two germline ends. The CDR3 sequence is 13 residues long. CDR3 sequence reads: CASSLALNQPQHF. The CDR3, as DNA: TGCGCCAGCAGCCTCGCACTGAATCAGCCCCAGCATTTT.

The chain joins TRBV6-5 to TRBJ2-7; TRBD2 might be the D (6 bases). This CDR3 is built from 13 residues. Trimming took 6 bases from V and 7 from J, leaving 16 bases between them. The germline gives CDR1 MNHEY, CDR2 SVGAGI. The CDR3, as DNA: TGTGCCAGCAGGAGCCCGACTAGTCGGGAGCAGTACTTC. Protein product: CASRSPTSREQYF.

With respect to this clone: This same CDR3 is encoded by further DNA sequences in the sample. CDR3 sequence (DNA): TGCAGCGTTGGGACAGGAGCAAATCAGCCCCAGCATTTT. This encodes CSVGTGANQPQHF. V and J are TRBV29-1 and TRBJ1-5; TRBD1 aligns across 7 bases. V gave up 4 bases and J gave up 4 bases; unmatched junction bases: 4. CDR1 SQVTM and CDR2 ANQGSEA come from the germline V gene. The CDR3 runs 13 residues.

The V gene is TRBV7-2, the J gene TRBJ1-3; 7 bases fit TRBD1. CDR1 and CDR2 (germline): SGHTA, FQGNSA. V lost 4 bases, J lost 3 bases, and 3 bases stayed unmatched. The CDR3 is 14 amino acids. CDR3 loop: CASSSTGVGNTIYF. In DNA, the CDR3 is TGTGCCAGCAGCTCCACAGGGGTTGGAAACACCATATATTTT.

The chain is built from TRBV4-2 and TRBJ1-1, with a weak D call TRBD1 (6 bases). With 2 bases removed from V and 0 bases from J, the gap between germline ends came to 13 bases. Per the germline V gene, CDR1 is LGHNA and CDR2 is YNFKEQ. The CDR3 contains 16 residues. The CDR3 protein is CASSQMAGALNTEAFF. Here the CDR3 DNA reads TGTGCCAGCAGCCAAATGGCAGGGGCCCTGAACACTGAAGCTTTCTTT.

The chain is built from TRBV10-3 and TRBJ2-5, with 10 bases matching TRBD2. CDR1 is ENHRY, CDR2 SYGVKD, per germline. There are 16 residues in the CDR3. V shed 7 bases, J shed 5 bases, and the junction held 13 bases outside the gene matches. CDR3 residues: CAIKGASGSHRETQYF. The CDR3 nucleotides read TGTGCCATCAAGGGGGCTAGCGGGAGTCATAGGGAGACCCAGTACTTC.

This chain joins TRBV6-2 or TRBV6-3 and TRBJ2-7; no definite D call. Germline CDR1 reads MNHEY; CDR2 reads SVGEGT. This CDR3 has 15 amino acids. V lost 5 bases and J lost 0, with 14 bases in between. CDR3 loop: CASSKERLTSYEQYF. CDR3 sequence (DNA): TGTGCCAGCAGTAAGGAACGACTCACCTCCTACGAGCAGTACTTC.

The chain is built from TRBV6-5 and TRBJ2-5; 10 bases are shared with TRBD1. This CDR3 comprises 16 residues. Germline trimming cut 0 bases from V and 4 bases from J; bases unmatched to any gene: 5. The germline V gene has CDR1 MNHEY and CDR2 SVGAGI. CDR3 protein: CASSYSGQGLIETQYF. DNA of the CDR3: TGTGCCAGCAGTTACTCGGGACAGGGGTTGATAGAGACCCAGTACTTC.

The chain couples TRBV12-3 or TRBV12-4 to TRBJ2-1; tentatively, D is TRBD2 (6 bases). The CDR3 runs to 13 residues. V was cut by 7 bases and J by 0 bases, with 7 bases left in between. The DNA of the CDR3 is TGTGCCAGCAAGACTAGCTCCTACAATGAGCAGTTCTTC. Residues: CASKTSSYNEQFF.

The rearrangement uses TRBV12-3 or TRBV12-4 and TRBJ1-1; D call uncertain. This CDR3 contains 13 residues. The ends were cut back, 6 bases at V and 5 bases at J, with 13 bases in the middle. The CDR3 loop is CASSLRRGTEAFF. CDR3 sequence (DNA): TGTGCCAGCAGCCTCCGTCGAGGGACTGAAGCTTTCTTT.

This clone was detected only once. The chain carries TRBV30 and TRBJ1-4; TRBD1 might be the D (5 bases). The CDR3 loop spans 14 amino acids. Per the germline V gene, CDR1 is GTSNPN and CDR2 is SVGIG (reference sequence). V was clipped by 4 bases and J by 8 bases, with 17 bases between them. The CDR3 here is CAWNLGRLGEKLFF. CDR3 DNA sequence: TGTGCCTGGAATTTGGGGCGGTTGGGGGAAAAACTGTTTTTT.

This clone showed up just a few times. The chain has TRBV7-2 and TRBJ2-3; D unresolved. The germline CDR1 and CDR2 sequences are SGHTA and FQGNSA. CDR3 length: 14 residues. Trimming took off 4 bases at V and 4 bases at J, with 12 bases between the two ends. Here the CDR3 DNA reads TGTGCCAGCAGCTCAGGCCAGCCCGCAGATACGCAGTATTTT. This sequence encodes CASSSGQPADTQYF.

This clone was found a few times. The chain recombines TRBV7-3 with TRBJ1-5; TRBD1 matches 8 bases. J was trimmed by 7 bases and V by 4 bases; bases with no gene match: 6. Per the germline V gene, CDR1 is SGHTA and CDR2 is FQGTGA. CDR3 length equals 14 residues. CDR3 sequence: CASSSSGGRQPQHF. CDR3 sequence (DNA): TGTGCCAGCAGCTCCTCAGGGGGCAGGCAGCCCCAGCATTTT.

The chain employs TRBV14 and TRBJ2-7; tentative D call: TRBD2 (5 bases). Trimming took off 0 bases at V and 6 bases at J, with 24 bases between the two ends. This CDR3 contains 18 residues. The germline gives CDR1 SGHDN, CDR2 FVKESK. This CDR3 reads CASSQERSWGVLLGEQYF. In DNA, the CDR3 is TGTGCCAGCAGCCAAGAGAGGAGCTGGGGAGTGCTTTTGGGCGAGCAGTACTTC.

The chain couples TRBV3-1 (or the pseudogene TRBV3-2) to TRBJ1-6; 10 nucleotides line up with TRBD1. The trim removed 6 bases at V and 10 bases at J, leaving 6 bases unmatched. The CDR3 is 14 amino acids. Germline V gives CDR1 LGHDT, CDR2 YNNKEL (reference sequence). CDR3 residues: CASSQTGGGSPLHF. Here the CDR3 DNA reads TGTGCCAGCAGTCAGACAGGGGGCGGATCACCCCTCCACTTT.

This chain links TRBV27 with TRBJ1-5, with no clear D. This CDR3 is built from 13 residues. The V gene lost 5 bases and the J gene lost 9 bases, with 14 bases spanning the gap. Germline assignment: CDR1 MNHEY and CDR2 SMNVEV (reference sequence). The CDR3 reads CASSRSGETPQHF. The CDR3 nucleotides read TGTGCCAGCAGTCGGTCCGGAGAGACGCCCCAGCATTTT.

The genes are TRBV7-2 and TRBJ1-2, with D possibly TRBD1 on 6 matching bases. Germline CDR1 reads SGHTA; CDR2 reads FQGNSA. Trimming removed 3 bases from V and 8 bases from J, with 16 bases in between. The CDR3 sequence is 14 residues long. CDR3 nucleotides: TGTGCCAGCAGCTTCCAGCACAGGGAATCCGGCTACACCTTC. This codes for CASSFQHRESGYTF.